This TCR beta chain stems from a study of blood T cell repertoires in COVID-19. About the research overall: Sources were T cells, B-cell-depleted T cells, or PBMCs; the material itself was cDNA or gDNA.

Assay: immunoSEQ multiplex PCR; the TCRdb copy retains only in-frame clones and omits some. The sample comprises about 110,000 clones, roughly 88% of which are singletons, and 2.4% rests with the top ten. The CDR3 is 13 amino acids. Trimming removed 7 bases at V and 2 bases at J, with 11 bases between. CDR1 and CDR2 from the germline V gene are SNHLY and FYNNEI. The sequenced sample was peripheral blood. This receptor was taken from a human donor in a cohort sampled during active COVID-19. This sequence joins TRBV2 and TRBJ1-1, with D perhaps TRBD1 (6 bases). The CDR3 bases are TGTGCCAGCATCTACAGGGCAAACACTGAAGCTTTCTTT. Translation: CASIYRANTEAFF.